This TCR beta chain stems from a study of regulatory T cells. Study-level results: Unique productive TRB reads were about tenfold lower in patient Treg samples than controls. In CD3G deficiency, regulatory T cells had lower Shannon diversity than autologous conventional CD4+ and control regulatory cells.

About this clone itself: Its antigen remains unknown.

The CDR3 runs to 14 residues. Germline loops: CDR1 MNHNS, CDR2 SASEGT. V lost 8 bases and J lost 0, with 12 bases in between. Patients, 2 to 39 years old, had expanded memory T-cell proportions. The PCR used 52 TRBV and 13 TRBJ primers. This table comes from immunoSEQ multiplex PCR, and its TCRdb copy is limited to in-frame clones, with some not included. The sample comprises some 3,100 clones, around 96% of which are singletons, and around 3.3% rests with the top ten. This receptor was obtained from a person aged 18 to 30 with CD3G deficiency. The sample comprised CD4+ Tregs sorted from blood. This chain links TRBV6-1 with TRBJ2-3; the D gene is possibly TRBD2 (5 bases). The CDR3: CASSRSGSTDTQYF. In nucleotides, the CDR3 is TGTGCCAGCTCCAGAAGCGGAAGCACAGATACGCAGTATTTT.